Presented here are 18 T cell receptor beta chains from one specimen sequenced in a study of blood T cell repertoires in COVID-19 (dated by TCRdb to between 2020 and 2021). The protocol used for the library was the immunoSEQ multiplex PCR assay. Drawn from immuneACCESS, this table holds only the in-frame rearrangements with V and J called that TCRdb kept. Clones are partly lost; checked studies trace under half to an unresolved V gene and leave the rest unexplained. The sample table records about 55,000 clones; roughly 90% of these occur just once. The ten largest clonotypes hold 13% to 15% of the sample. Sample: peripheral blood. The receptors come from a human donor with active COVID-19. The donor label of this sample is uncertain.

This sequence joins TRBV12-3 or TRBV12-4 and TRBJ1-5; D may be TRBD1 (5 bases). With 3 bases removed from V and 11 bases from J, the gap between germline ends came to 14 bases. The CDR3 totals 13 residues. This CDR3 is CASSFSGVQAQHF. CDR3 DNA sequence: TGTGCCAGCAGTTTTTCGGGGGTTCAAGCCCAGCATTTT.

The V and J genes are TRBV27 and TRBJ1-1; 7 nucleotides line up with TRBD1. The CDR3 consists of 13 residues. V shed 6 bases, J shed 0 bases, and the junction held 1 base outside the gene matches. Germline-derived CDR1 and CDR2 are MNHEY and SMNVEV (reference sequence). The CDR3 sequence: CASSTGVNTEAFF. DNA for the CDR3: TGTGCCAGCAGCACAGGGGTGAACACTGAAGCTTTCTTT.

The V gene is TRBV3-1 (or the pseudogene TRBV3-2), the J gene TRBJ2-7; 10 nucleotides match TRBD2. Trimming at V came to 4 bases and at J to 0 bases, leaving 15 bases not matched to a gene. Germline V gene lookup returns CDR1 LGHDT and CDR2 YNNKEL (reference sequence). The CDR3 is made up of 19 amino acids. As DNA, the CDR3 is TGTGCCAGCAGCCCCCCCCTAGCGGGAGTTCCAAGAAACTCCTACGAGCAGTACTTC. Translation: CASSPPLAGVPRNSYEQYF.

This chain links TRBV18 with TRBJ2-3; 9 bases agree with TRBD1. Germline V lookup: CDR1 KGHSH, CDR2 LQKENI. The V segment lost 4 bases and the J segment 0 bases; nucleotides outside the gene matches: 2. The CDR3 runs 15 residues. Here the CDR3 reads CASSRGTGSTDTQYF. For the CDR3, the DNA is TGTGCCAGCTCACGGGGGACAGGGAGCACAGATACGCAGTATTTT. The full variable domain, completed using reference TRBV18 and TRBJ2-3, is NAGVMQNPRHLVRRRGQEARLRCSPMKGHSHVYWYRQLPEEGLKFMVYLQKENIIDESGMPKERFSAEFPKEGPSILRIQQVVRGDSAAYFCASSRGTGSTDTQYFGPGTRLTVL.

This clone came up a few times. The V gene is TRBV7-9, the J gene TRBJ2-7; TRBD1 agrees at 7 bases. Germline V gene sequence: CDR1 SEHNR, CDR2 FQNEAQ (reference sequence). J gave up 4 bases and V 5 bases, and 17 bases lay outside the gene matches. The CDR3 covers 17 residues. The CDR3 is CASSPGTVADKEYEQYV. The CDR3 DNA reads as TGTGCCAGCAGCCCGGGGACAGTCGCCGACAAAGAATACGAGCAGTACGTC.

This clone was detected only once. J is TRBJ1-5 and V is TRBV7-5; the table calls TRBD1, which could not be checked here. TRBV7-5 is listed as a pseudogene. The CDR3 is 16 residues long. The CDR3 DNA reads as TGTGCCAGAAGCAACTCCGGACAGTCTAGCAATCAGCCCCAGCATTTT. It is translated as CARSNSGQSSNQPQHF.

The chain recombines TRBV2 with TRBJ2-3; the match to TRBD2 covers 10 bases. Germline CDR1 SNHLY, CDR2 FYNNEI. V shed 6 bases and J 3 bases; nucleotides not matched to a gene: 9. This CDR3 has 16 amino acids. CDR3 nucleotides: TGTGCCAGCAGAGGACTAGCGGAGGAGGGGACAGATACGCAGTATTTT. Translating it yields CASRGLAEEGTDTQYF.

This chain joins TRBV27 and TRBJ2-2; possibly TRBD1 for D (5 bases). The V gene lost 7 bases and the J gene lost 7 bases, with 16 bases spanning the gap. The germline CDR1 and CDR2 sequences are MNHEY and SMNVEV (reference sequence). The CDR3 is 14 residues long. CDR3 residues: CASNSLGAGGELFF. DNA for the CDR3: TGTGCCAGCAACTCGCTTGGGGCAGGCGGGGAGCTGTTTTTT.

The chain employs TRBV11-2 and TRBJ1-1; 11 bases line up with TRBD1. This CDR3 has 15 amino acids. Germline V gene sequence: CDR1 SGHAT, CDR2 FQNNGV. With 5 bases clipped from V and 5 bases from J, the junction kept 7 bases outside the gene matches. For the CDR3, the DNA is TGTGCCAGCAGCCCGCGGGACAGGGGGGGAACTGAAGCTTTCTTT. It is translated as CASSPRDRGGTEAFF. The complete variable domain, with remaining parts taken from reference TRBV11-2 and TRBJ1-1, reads EAGVAQSPRYKIIEKRQSVAFWCNPISGHATLYWYQQILGQGPKLLIQFQNNGVVDDSQLPKDRFSAERLKGVDSTLKIQPAKLEDSAVYLCASSPRDRGGTEAFFGQGTRLTVV.

CDR3 loop: CASRSPGAKNIQYF. CDR3 sequence (DNA): TGTGCCAGCAGATCGCCGGGAGCCAAAAACATTCAGTACTTC. This chain uses TRBV11-2 with TRBJ2-4; no firm D call. This CDR3 contains 14 residues. The V and J ends lost 6 bases and 0 bases respectively, with 9 bases between them. The germline CDR1 and CDR2 sequences are SGHAT and FQNNGV.

The J gene is TRBJ2-4, the V gene TRBV27; 8 nucleotides align to TRBD1. The CDR3 covers 16 residues. J gave up 6 bases and V 6 bases, and 13 bases lay outside the gene matches. Germline V gives CDR1 MNHEY, CDR2 SMNVEV (reference sequence). CDR3 sequence: CASSLRGLGQGNIQYF. The CDR3, as DNA: TGTGCCAGCAGCCTCAGGGGCCTCGGACAGGGAAACATTCAGTACTTC.

V usage is TRBV29-1 and J usage is TRBJ2-2; 9 positions match TRBD1. With V trimmed by 7 bases and J by 5 bases, 8 bases remained unmatched. Germline-derived CDR1 and CDR2 are SQVTM and ANQGSEA. The CDR3 loop spans 14 amino acids. The CDR3 nucleotides are TGCAGCGCCAGGACAGGGGCAAAGACCGGGGAGCTGTTTTTT. This translates into CSARTGAKTGELFF.

This clone was found once. V is TRBV18 and J is TRBJ2-1, with D perhaps TRBD2 (6 bases). V was trimmed by 2 bases and J by 4 bases, leaving 9 bases between them. There are 14 residues in the CDR3. In germline, CDR1 is KGHSH, CDR2 LQKENI. The CDR3 DNA sequence: TGTGCCAGCTCACCAGGACTAAATTACAATGAGCAGTTCTTC. Translating it yields CASSPGLNYNEQFF. Supplemented by reference TRBV18 and TRBJ2-1, the full variable domain reads NAGVMQNPRHLVRRRGQEARLRCSPMKGHSHVYWYRQLPEEGLKFMVYLQKENIIDESGMPKERFSAEFPKEGPSILRIQQVVRGDSAAYFCASSPGLNYNEQFFGPGTRLTVL.

The DNA for the CDR3 is TGTGCCAGCAGCTTGGGGGGCGGCTACACCTTC. As protein: CASSLGGGYTF. The chain recombines TRBV5-6 with TRBJ1-2; possible D gene TRBD1, 5 bases. Trimming cost V 0 bases and J 8 bases, with 5 bases left between them. CDR3 length: 11 amino acids. From germline, CDR1 is SGHDT and CDR2 YYEEEE.

The chain recombines TRBV27 with TRBJ1-4; TRBD1 agrees at 9 bases. CDR1 MNHEY and CDR2 SMNVEV come from the germline V gene (reference sequence). V lost 2 bases and J lost 12; bases outside the gene matches: 4. This CDR3 is 13 amino acids long. DNA for the CDR3: TGTGCCAGCAGTTTAGGGACAGGGAAACAACTGTTTTTT. Translation: CASSLGTGKQLFF.

The chain couples TRBV30 to TRBJ2-7, with 7 nucleotides matching TRBD2. With 0 bases clipped from V and 0 bases from J, the junction kept 5 bases outside the gene matches. Per the germline V gene, CDR1 is GTSNPN and CDR2 is SVGIG (reference sequence). The CDR3 is 15 residues long. The CDR3 protein is CAWSVPGGSSYEQYF. DNA of the CDR3: TGTGCCTGGAGTGTACCGGGGGGAAGCTCCTACGAGCAGTACTTC.

J is TRBJ1-5 and V is TRBV7-2; D unresolved. The CDR3 is 14 residues long. The V end lost 5 bases, the J end lost 0 bases, and 8 bases lay between the germline ends. Germline CDR1 and CDR2: SGHTA and FQGNSA. CDR3 nucleotide sequence: TGTGCCAGCAGCGGAGGGCGTAGCAATCAGCCCCAGCATTTT. Amino acid sequence: CASSGGRSNQPQHF.

CDR3 loop: CASSLATGGEKLFF. The CDR3, as DNA: TGTGCCAGCAGCTTAGCGACAGGGGGAGAAAAACTGTTTTTT. This chain uses TRBV7-2 with TRBJ1-4, with TRBD1 identical over 9 bases. The CDR3 covers 14 residues. V lost 0 bases to trimming and J lost 8 bases; unmatched junction nucleotides: 1. Germline V gene sequence: CDR1 SGHTA, CDR2 FQGNSA.